This T cell receptor (beta chain) stems from a study of T-cell memory formation after mild COVID-19. The CDR3 has 16 residues. Trimming took 3 bases from V and 0 from J, leaving 14 bases between them. Germline values: CDR1 SGHRS, CDR2 YFSETQ. This clonotype was detected many times. MiXCR, run by TCRdb on the 5' RACE reads, gives a single entry per CDR3 protein. The sample lists almost 550,000 distinct CDR3 sequences; roughly 21% were seen once. Sequencing was performed on PBMCs or a T cell subset sorted from them (not recorded which). The chain carries TRBV5-1 and TRBJ2-3; a possible D gene is TRBD1 (6 bases). This TCR was sampled from an adult woman who had mild COVID-19 (a few samples of this study predate the infection). Cell type and time point are not known. The CDR3 protein is CASSSNRAYSTDTQYF. For the CDR3, the DNA is TGCGCCAGCAGCTCAAACAGGGCCTATAGCACAGATACGCAGTATTTT.